This TCR beta chain derives from a study of blood T cell repertoires in COVID-19. Original methodology: Amplified reference gene primers provided the basis for estimating nucleated cell counts. Using immunoSEQ multiplex PCR, the repertoire was profiled, and TCRdb retains in-frame clones only, with some absent. Clonal size and the V and J genes are those of that table, whereas D and trimming came from the DNA. Found here are 200,000 to 300,000 clones, 80% to 90% of them singletons; the top ten hold 4.2%. Trimming stripped 4 bases from V and 1 base from J, with 15 bases between. The CDR3 covers 16 residues. Germline V gene data show CDR1 as SGHKS and CDR2 as YYEKEE (reference sequence).

This chain links TRBV5-5 with TRBJ1-3, with a weak D call TRBD1 (5 bases). The sample was peripheral blood. This TCR was sampled from a man between 60 and 70 years old with acute or convalescent COVID-19. CDR3 nucleotides: TGTGCCAGCAGCCCCCGCGGGGGGGGGTCTGGAAACACCATATATTTT. This sequence encodes CASSPRGGGSGNTIYF.